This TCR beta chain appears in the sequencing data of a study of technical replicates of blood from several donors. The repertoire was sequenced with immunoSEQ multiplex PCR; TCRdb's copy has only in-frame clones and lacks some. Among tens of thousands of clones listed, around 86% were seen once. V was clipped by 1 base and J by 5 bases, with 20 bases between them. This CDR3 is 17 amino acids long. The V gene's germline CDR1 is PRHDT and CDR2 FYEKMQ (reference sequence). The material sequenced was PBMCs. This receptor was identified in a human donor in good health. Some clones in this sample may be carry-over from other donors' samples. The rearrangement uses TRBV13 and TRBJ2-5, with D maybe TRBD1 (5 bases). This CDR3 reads CASSLDRAGNDRETQYF. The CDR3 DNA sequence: TGTGCCAGCAGCTTAGATCGGGCAGGGAATGATAGGGAGACCCAGTACTTC. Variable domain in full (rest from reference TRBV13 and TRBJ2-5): AAGVIQSPRHLIKEKRETATLKCYPIPRHDTVYWYQQGPGQDPQFLISFYEKMQSDKGSIPDRFSAQQFSDYHSELNMSSLELGDSALYFCASSLDRAGNDRETQYFGPGTRLLVL.